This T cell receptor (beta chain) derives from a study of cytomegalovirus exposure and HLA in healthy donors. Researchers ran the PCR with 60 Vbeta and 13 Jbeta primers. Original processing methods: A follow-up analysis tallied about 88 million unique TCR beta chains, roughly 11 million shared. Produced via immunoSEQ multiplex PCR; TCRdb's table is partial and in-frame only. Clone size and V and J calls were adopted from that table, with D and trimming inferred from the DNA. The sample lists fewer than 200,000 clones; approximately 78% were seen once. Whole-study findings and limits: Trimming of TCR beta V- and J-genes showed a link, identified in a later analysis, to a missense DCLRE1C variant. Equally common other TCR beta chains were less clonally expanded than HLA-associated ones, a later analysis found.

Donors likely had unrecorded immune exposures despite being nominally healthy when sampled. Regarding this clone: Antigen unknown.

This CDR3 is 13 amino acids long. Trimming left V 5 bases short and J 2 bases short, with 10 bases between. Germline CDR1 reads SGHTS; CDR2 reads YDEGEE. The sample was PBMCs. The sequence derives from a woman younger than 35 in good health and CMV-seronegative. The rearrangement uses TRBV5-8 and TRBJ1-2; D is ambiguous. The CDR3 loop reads CASSFPSNYGYTF. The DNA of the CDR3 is TGTGCCAGCAGTTTTCCCTCGAACTATGGCTACACCTTC.